This paragraph reports one T cell receptor beta chain. The antigen is unknown. CDR1 is SGHRS, CDR2 YFSETQ, per germline. V lost 0 bases and J lost 6, with 7 bases in between. This CDR3 has 12 amino acids. The sample is drawn from a study of T cell responses to AZD1222 COVID-19 vaccine. TCRdb's table, derived via immunoSEQ multiplex PCR, lists solely in-frame clones and lacks some. The sample has fewer than 150,000 clones; around nine tenths are singletons. Study-level findings and limits: Unmutated variant regions reportedly attract nearly half of all spike-specific TCRs. With dominance at 160-218 and 743-854, vaccine-associated CD4 TCRs spanned spike. Females outnumbered males among donors, who were mostly white British; clonal diversity was possibly underestimated. When two AZD1222 doses had been given, Spike-specific TCR breadth and depth rose.

The receptor's source is an adult in good health. Here the sequenced sample was peripheral blood, taken on day 0 of AZD1222 vaccination. The V gene is TRBV5-1, the J gene TRBJ2-7, with unresolved D. CDR3 nucleotide sequence: TGCGCCAGCAGCTTGGCAGGACCCGAGCAGTACTTC. Its translation is CASSLAGPEQYF.